These 9 T cell receptor beta chains were sequenced from one sample in a study of blood T cell repertoires in COVID-19 (TCRdb year 2020). The library was produced with the immunoSEQ multiplex PCR assay. TCRdb took this table from immuneACCESS and kept in-frame rearrangements with V and J called. Such tables lack part of the clones; where checked against another copy, unresolved V genes explain under half of the gap, and the rest is unexplained. The sample yields some 220,000 clones; about 84% were counted once. The ten largest account for more than 10% of the sample. The sequenced sample was peripheral blood. The receptors shown here come from a human donor in a cohort sampled during active COVID-19.

The chain couples TRBV14 to TRBJ1-6; D unresolved. Germline V lookup: CDR1 SGHDN, CDR2 FVKESK. The CDR3 covers 15 residues. Trimming left V 0 bases short and J 0 bases short, with 3 bases between. DNA for the CDR3: TGTGCCAGCAGCCAAGAGAGCTCCTATAATTCACCCCTCCACTTT. Its translation is CASSQESSYNSPLHF.

The chain combines TRBV7-9 with TRBJ1-5; 7 nucleotides match TRBD1. CDR1 is SEHNR and CDR2 is FQNEAQ in the germline V gene (reference sequence). The CDR3 sequence is 14 residues long. Unmatched junction bases numbered 4, after V lost 3 bases and J lost 5 bases. CDR3 region: CASSFGQEYQPQHF. CDR3 bases: TGTGCCAGCAGCTTCGGACAGGAGTATCAGCCCCAGCATTTT. Drawing the rest from reference TRBV7-9 and TRBJ1-5, the complete variable domain is DTGVSQNPRHKITKRGQNVTFRCDPISEHNRLYWYRQTLGQGPEFLTYFQNEAQLEKSRLLSDRFSAERPKGSFSTLEIQRTEQGDSAMYLCASSFGQEYQPQHFGDGTRLSIL.

This clone was seen a handful of times. The V gene is TRBV9, the J gene TRBJ1-2; possibly TRBD1 for D (6 bases). This CDR3 region has 13 residues. Germline lookup yields CDR1 SGDLS and CDR2 YYNGEE. Trimming left V 2 bases short and J 7 bases short, with 12 bases between. CDR3 nucleotide sequence: TGTGCCAGCAGCGTGGAAGGACAGTTTGGCTACACCTTC. It specifies CASSVEGQFGYTF.

CDR3 residues: CATSVRGGSPSGYTF. Here the CDR3 DNA reads TGTGCCACCAGTGTTCGAGGAGGGTCGCCAAGTGGCTACACCTTC. The rearrangement joins TRBV24-1 to TRBJ1-2; the D is unclear. With 5 bases removed from V and 7 bases from J, the gap between germline ends came to 19 bases. This CDR3 region has 15 residues. The germline gives CDR1 KGHDR, CDR2 SFDVKD.

The J gene is TRBJ2-1, the V gene TRBV5-1; 9 bases are a match to TRBD1. The CDR3 loop spans 15 amino acids. With V trimmed by 0 bases and J by 4 bases, 2 bases remained unmatched. CDR1 is SGHRS, CDR2 YFSETQ, per germline. This CDR3 is CASSLEGTGYNEQFF. In DNA form, the CDR3 reads TGCGCCAGCAGCTTGGAAGGGACAGGGTACAATGAGCAGTTCTTC.

The chain recombines TRBV7-2 with TRBJ1-2; possible D gene TRBD1, 5 bases. V shed 7 bases and J shed 3 bases, with 12 bases lying between them. From germline, CDR1 is SGHTA and CDR2 FQGNSA. This CDR3 contains 13 residues. The CDR3 DNA is TGTGCCAGCACCATAACAGGCTACTATGGCTACACCTTC. This sequence encodes CASTITGYYGYTF.

The gene calls are TRBV19 and TRBJ1-1; D gene ambiguous. This CDR3 contains 15 residues. Trimming shortened V by 5 bases and J by 3 bases, and 16 bases separated the two germline ends. CDR1 LNHDA and CDR2 SQIVND come from the germline V gene (reference sequence). This CDR3 is CASSHNAGMDTEAFF. The CDR3 DNA is TGTGCCAGTAGTCATAACGCGGGGATGGACACTGAAGCTTTCTTT.

This chain connects TRBV28 to TRBJ2-7, with D perhaps matching TRBD2 (5 bases). The CDR3 runs 17 residues. The germline V gene has CDR1 MDHEN and CDR2 SYDVKM. V was trimmed by 2 bases and J by 1 base, leaving 18 bases between them. This CDR3 reads CASSLGPFRAGSYEQYF. The CDR3 nucleotides are TGTGCCAGCAGTTTAGGACCCTTTCGGGCGGGTTCCTACGAGCAGTACTTC.

The CDR3 loop is CASSLGSVYEQYF. DNA for the CDR3: TGCGCCAGCAGCCTGGGGTCGGTCTACGAGCAGTACTTC. The chain combines TRBV5-1 with TRBJ2-7, with no clear D. Per germline, CDR1 SGHRS and CDR2 YFSETQ. The V end lost 4 bases, the J end lost 3 bases, and 11 bases lay between the germline ends. This CDR3 region has 13 residues.